This entry is about one T cell receptor beta chain. Repertoires were generated with immunoSEQ multiplex PCR, while TCRdb's copy carries only in-frame clones and drops some. Found here are about 51,000 clones, about 90% of them singletons; the top ten hold 40%. The CDR3 loop spans 14 amino acids. J lost 2 bases, V lost 5 bases, and 6 bases had no gene match. Germline values: CDR1 MNHNY, CDR2 SVGAGI (reference sequence). The data were taken from a study of control samples from healthy donors and cancer patients. Specimen: PBMCs. This TCR came from a man in his fifties with head and neck cancer. This sequence joins TRBV6-6 and TRBJ2-7; TRBD2 matches at 7 bases. The CDR3 is CASSPSGRAYEQYF. The CDR3 bases are TGTGCCAGCAGTCCTAGCGGACGCGCCTACGAGCAGTACTTC.